Each of the 23 T cell receptor beta chains below was sequenced from the same sample in a study of blood T cell repertoires in COVID-19. Repertoires were generated with immunoSEQ multiplex PCR, while TCRdb's copy carries only in-frame clones and drops some. The sample consists of tens of thousands of clones, roughly 80% of them appearing once. Sequenced material: PBMCs or T cells enriched from blood (not recorded which). The receptors shown here come from a middle-aged woman with acute COVID-19.

This chain connects TRBV5-1 to TRBJ1-3; TRBD1 matches 7 bases. Germline V gene lookup returns CDR1 SGHRS and CDR2 YFSETQ. The CDR3 covers 16 residues. V lost 3 bases, J lost 4 bases, and 10 bases stayed unmatched. The CDR3: CASSSEDRAVGNTIYF. The CDR3 DNA follows: TGCGCCAGCAGCTCGGAAGACAGGGCGGTGGGAAACACCATATATTTT.

The chain combines TRBV3-1 (or the pseudogene TRBV3-2) with TRBJ2-1; D perhaps matches TRBD2 (6 bases). Germline assignment: CDR1 LGHDT and CDR2 YNNKEL (reference sequence). V lost 4 bases to trimming and J lost 7 bases, with 14 bases between them. The CDR3 covers 14 residues. CDR3 sequence reads: CASSLGRAGNEQFF. The CDR3 DNA is TGTGCCAGCAGCCTGGGACGGGCGGGAAATGAGCAGTTCTTC.

The chain joins TRBV28 to TRBJ2-2; 11 nucleotides match TRBD2. CDR1 is MDHEN and CDR2 is SYDVKM in the germline V gene. The J segment lost 5 bases and the V segment lost 5 bases, leaving 7 bases of the junction unmatched. The CDR3 has 16 residues. The DNA for the CDR3 is TGTGCCAGCAGTCCCGGACTAGCGGGTTGGACCGGGGAGCTGTTTTTT. Translating it yields CASSPGLAGWTGELFF.

The sample holds a few counts of this clone. This sequence joins TRBV11-2 and TRBJ1-6; D is undetermined. The CDR3 sequence is 14 residues long. V shed 4 bases and J shed 7 bases, with 11 bases lying between them. Germline assignment: CDR1 SGHAT and CDR2 FQNNGV. The DNA for the CDR3 is TGTGCCAGCAGCTCCTTCCTGAGGAATTCACCCCTCCACTTT. This translates into CASSSFLRNSPLHF. Together with reference TRBV11-2 and TRBJ1-6, the CDR3 gives the full variable domain: EAGVAQSPRYKIIEKRQSVAFWCNPISGHATLYWYQQILGQGPKLLIQFQNNGVVDDSQLPKDRFSAERLKGVDSTLKIQPAKLEDSAVYLCASSSFLRNSPLHFGNGTRLTVT.

This chain uses TRBV7-2 with TRBJ1-3; perhaps TRBD1 as D (5 bases). The CDR3 has 16 residues. Germline assignment: CDR1 SGHTA and CDR2 FQGNSA. Between the trimmed V and J ends, which lost 2 bases and 2 bases, there was a span of 13 bases. Here the CDR3 reads CASSLWTHSTGNTIYF. The CDR3 coding sequence is TGTGCCAGCAGCTTATGGACACATAGCACTGGAAACACCATATATTTT.

The genes are TRBV13 and TRBJ1-1; D is unresolved. Germline-derived CDR1 and CDR2 are PRHDT and FYEKMQ (reference sequence). Trimming shortened V by 7 bases and J by 6 bases, and 12 bases separated the two germline ends. This CDR3 comprises 12 residues. CDR3 bases: TGTGCCAGCACCTATGCCTTCTCTGAAGCTTTCTTT. It yields the protein CASTYAFSEAFF.

The chain employs TRBV24-1 and TRBJ1-5; possibly TRBD1 for D (6 bases). This CDR3 has 16 residues. V was pared by 3 bases and J by 1 base, with 12 bases between. CDR1 is KGHDR, CDR2 SFDVKD, per germline. CDR3 bases: TGTGCCACCAGTGATCGGGGGGCGATGAGCAATCAGCCCCAGCATTTT. Translated, it gives CATSDRGAMSNQPQHF.

This sequence joins TRBV6-4 and TRBJ2-1, with 8 nucleotides matching TRBD2. Germline V CDR1 and CDR2: MRHNA, SNTAGT. This CDR3 contains 14 residues. Germline trimming cut 8 bases from V and 8 bases from J; bases unmatched to any gene: 11. The CDR3 sequence is CASDNGRAGHEQFF. CDR3 DNA: TGTGCCAGCGATAACGGGAGGGCCGGGCATGAGCAGTTCTTC.

This chain links TRBV5-1 with TRBJ2-2, with TRBD2 as a possible D gene (6 bases). V lost 4 bases to trimming and J lost 3 bases, with 13 bases between them. The germline V gene encodes CDR1 SGHRS and CDR2 YFSETQ. CDR3 size: 15 residues. The CDR3 spells CASSLEGSDTGELFF. CDR3 DNA sequence: TGCGCCAGCAGCCTGGAGGGTAGCGACACCGGGGAGCTGTTTTTT. Looking up the rest from reference TRBV5-1 and TRBJ2-2 gives the full variable domain: KAGVTQTPRYLIKTRGQQVTLSCSPISGHRSVSWYQQTPGQGLQFLFEYFSETQRNKGNFPGRFSGRQFSNSRSEMNVSTLELGDSALYLCASSLEGSDTGELFFGEGSRLTVL.

The chain employs TRBV5-4 and TRBJ1-2; 9 nucleotides align to TRBD1. The V gene's germline CDR1 is SGHNT and CDR2 YYREEE (reference sequence). V shed 3 bases and J 8 bases; nucleotides not matched to a gene: 5. This CDR3 has 13 residues. CDR3: CASSWDRDGGYTF. The CDR3, as DNA: TGTGCCAGCAGCTGGGACAGGGACGGAGGCTACACCTTC.

V gene TRBV15 combines with J gene TRBJ2-1; D ambiguous. Trimming removed 0 bases from V and 6 bases from J, with 6 bases in between. There are 13 residues in the CDR3. Germline V gene data show CDR1 as LNHNV and CDR2 as YYDKDF (reference sequence). The CDR3 DNA follows: TGTGCCACCAGCAGAGATAAGCCCAATGAGCAGTTCTTC. It yields the protein CATSRDKPNEQFF.

Points on this clone: The same CDR3 also results from other DNA sequences found in this sample. The chain carries TRBV7-3 and TRBJ2-6; perhaps TRBD2 as D (5 bases). V dropped 1 base and J dropped 1 base, with 5 bases sitting between them. Germline CDR1 is SGHTA and CDR2 is FQGTGA. CDR3 length: 15 residues. CDR3 sequence (DNA): TGTGCCAGCAGCTTAAGAGGGTCTGGGGCCAACGTCCTGACTTTC. The encoded protein is CASSLRGSGANVLTF.

This chain connects TRBV11-2 to TRBJ1-6, with D possibly being TRBD1 (6 bases). The length of the CDR3 is 17 residues. Trimming removed 5 bases at V and 6 bases at J, with 20 bases between. Germline CDR1 SGHAT, CDR2 FQNNGV. CDR3 region: CASSLRETGRVNSPLHF. As DNA, the CDR3 is TGTGCCAGCAGCCTTCGGGAAACAGGGAGGGTTAATTCACCCCTCCACTTT.

The chain has TRBV11-3 and TRBJ2-7, with TRBD2 matching 14 bases. The CDR3 loop spans 18 amino acids. With 3 bases clipped from V and 3 bases from J, the junction kept 10 bases outside the gene matches. The germline gives CDR1 SGHNT, CDR2 YENEEA. DNA for the CDR3: TGTGCCAGCAGCTTTCCCCCGGGACTAGCGGGGGATTACTACGAGCAGTACGTC. Protein: CASSFPPGLAGDYYEQYV.

This clone was counted once. Here the CDR3 reads CASTGAATYEQYV. For the CDR3, the DNA is TGTGCCAGCACTGGGGCCGCTACCTACGAGCAGTACGTC. This chain links TRBV6-5 with TRBJ2-7; D is possibly TRBD1 (5 bases). The CDR3 spans 13 residues. CDR1 and CDR2 from the germline V gene are MNHEY and SVGAGI. V lost 7 bases to trimming and J lost 2 bases, with 12 bases between them.

This chain connects TRBV5-5 to TRBJ1-5; unclear D gene. The ends were cut back, 4 bases at V and 3 bases at J, with 14 bases in the middle. The germline CDR1 and CDR2 sequences are SGHKS and YYEKEE (reference sequence). The CDR3 length is 15 residues. The CDR3 is CASSPRWANNQPQHF. The CDR3 DNA is TGTGCCAGCAGCCCCCGTTGGGCAAACAATCAGCCCCAGCATTTT.

The V and J genes are TRBV5-1 and TRBJ1-4, with D possibly matching TRBD1 (5 bases). Germline CDR1 SGHRS, CDR2 YFSETQ. V lost 0 bases and J lost 8, with 14 bases in between. The CDR3 is made up of 15 amino acids. CDR3 loop: CASSLEAGLKEKLFF. CDR3 sequence (DNA): TGCGCCAGCAGCTTGGAAGCAGGGTTGAAAGAAAAACTGTTTTTT.

This chain connects TRBV4-1 to TRBJ1-2, with D possibly TRBD1 on 6 matching bases. V was clipped by 1 base and J by 4 bases, with 10 bases between them. Per germline, CDR1 MGHRA and CDR2 YSYEKL. The CDR3 contains 14 residues. The CDR3 region has the DNA TGCGCCAGCAGCCAAGCACAGGGCCCCTATGGCTACACCTTC. It specifies CASSQAQGPYGYTF.

The chain employs TRBV28 and TRBJ2-2, with D maybe TRBD2 (5 bases). Germline CDR1 is MDHEN and CDR2 is SYDVKM. Trimming shortened V by 3 bases and J by 2 bases, and 7 bases separated the two germline ends. The CDR3 is 14 amino acids. The CDR3 here is CASSFSGNTGELFF. Here the CDR3 DNA reads TGTGCCAGCAGTTTCTCGGGAAACACCGGGGAGCTGTTTTTT.

The rearrangement uses TRBV4-1 and TRBJ2-1; TRBD2 matches 15 bases. Unmatched junction bases numbered 6, after V lost 0 bases and J lost 6 bases. CDR3 length: 18 residues. Germline V CDR1 and CDR2: MGHRA, YSYEKL. CDR3 DNA sequence: TGCGCCAGCAGCCAAGATCCCGGACTAGCGGGAGGGTCCAATGAGCAGTTCTTC. This codes for CASSQDPGLAGGSNEQFF.

This rearrangement joins TRBV11-2 to TRBJ1-4; D uncertain. V was shortened by 2 bases and J by 10 bases, with 14 bases between the two germline ends. Germline lookup yields CDR1 SGHAT and CDR2 FQNNGV. The CDR3 spans 14 residues. The CDR3 loop is CASSLLRVEGKLFF. The CDR3, as DNA: TGTGCCAGCAGCTTACTTCGGGTGGAGGGAAAACTGTTTTTT.

This clone was seen just once. J is TRBJ2-1 and V is TRBV19, with 9 bases aligning to TRBD2. The CDR3 runs 16 residues. The germline gives CDR1 LNHDA, CDR2 SQIVND (reference sequence). V dropped 11 bases and J dropped 0; count of bases not matched to a gene: 11. The CDR3 reads CAVGASGTSSYNEQFF. The CDR3, as DNA: TGTGCCGTTGGGGCTAGCGGGACGAGCTCCTACAATGAGCAGTTCTTC.

J is TRBJ2-5 and V is TRBV5-6; TRBD2 might be the D (6 bases). This CDR3 is built from 14 residues. The germline V gene has CDR1 SGHDT and CDR2 YYEEEE. Trimming took 7 bases from V and 1 from J, leaving 14 bases between them. The CDR3 spells CASGGMRVQETQYF. Here the CDR3 DNA reads TGTGCCAGCGGGGGGATGAGGGTCCAAGAGACCCAGTACTTC.